The rows below give T cell receptor beta chains drawn from one sample of a study of cytomegalovirus exposure and HLA in healthy donors. Data came from immunoSEQ multiplex PCR; TCRdb stores just in-frame clones and leaves some out. The sample records 200,000 to 250,000 clones, about 89% being singletons. The sequencing input was PBMCs. These receptors were obtained from a woman aged 18-29 years in good health and CMV-seronegative. The CDR3 runs from the conserved cysteine through the conserved F or W. The D gene is left open where the match is weak. Rows may omit the clone size; those that give it use once, few, many or a size class.

>-|TRBJ2-1|TRBV7-9|-
CASSLDGTPYNEQFF
TGTGCCAGCAGCTTAGATGGGACACCCTACAATGAGCAGTTCTTC
>-|TRBJ1-1|TRBV4-1|-
CASSQVLHNTEAFF
TGCGCCAGCAGCCAAGTACTCCACAACACTGAAGCTTTCTTT
>TRBD1|TRBJ2-7|TRBV19|once
CASSTTGTGGYEQYF
TGTGCCAGTAGTACCACCGGGACAGGGGGCTACGAGCAGTACTTC
>TRBD2|TRBJ2-7|TRBV6-1|-
CASSVGLAEPYEQYF
TGTGCCAGCAGTGTCGGACTAGCAGAGCCTTACGAGCAGTACTTC
>TRBD1|TRBJ2-7|TRBV2|-
CASIPGGLYEQYF
TGTGCCAGCATCCCAGGGGGCTTGTACGAGCAGTACTTC
>-|TRBJ1-3|TRBV4-2|-
CASSPTPGNTIYF
TGTGCCAGCAGCCCGACACCTGGAAACACCATATATTTT
>-|TRBJ1-3|TRBV9|-
CASSARTGPSSGNTIYF
TGTGCCAGCAGCGCCCGAACAGGCCCGAGCTCTGGAAACACCATATATTTT
>TRBD2|TRBJ2-7|TRBV30|-
CAWSRYTSGRVPYEQYF
TGTGCCTGGAGTCGATACACGAGCGGGAGGGTTCCCTACGAGCAGTACTTC
>-|TRBJ1-3|TRBV10-3|-
CAISESFRSGNTIYF
TGTGCCATCAGTGAGTCGTTCCGCTCTGGAAACACCATATATTTT
>TRBD2|TRBJ2-1|TRBV11-2|-
CASSLGTSVNEQFF
TGTGCCAGCAGCTTAGGGACTAGTGTCAATGAGCAGTTCTTC
>-|TRBJ2-2|TRBV9|once
CASSVVGGLVTGELFF
TGTGCCAGCAGCGTAGTCGGAGGTTTGGTCACCGGGGAGCTGTTTTTT
>-|TRBJ1-2|TRBV19|-
CASRTTGYSYGYTF
TGTGCCAGTAGAACTACAGGGTATAGCTATGGCTACACCTTC
>TRBD1|TRBJ1-2|TRBV5-1|-
CASSTGTGSYTF
TGCGCCAGCAGCACAGGGACAGGGAGCTACACCTTC
>-|TRBJ1-2|TRBV28|-
CASIKPSTVSYGYTF
TGTGCCAGCATCAAACCTTCGACAGTTTCCTATGGCTACACCTTC
>-|TRBJ1-5|TRBV10-1|-
CASSEGGRHLGEPQHF
TGCGCCAGCAGTGAAGGGGGTCGGCATTTGGGTGAGCCCCAGCATTTT
>TRBD2|TRBJ2-7|TRBV10-1|-
CASSGKRDYYSYEQYF
TGCGCCAGCAGTGGGAAGAGGGACTACTACTCCTACGAGCAGTACTTC
>TRBD1|TRBJ1-2|TRBV5-4|-
CASSLGTGYGYTF
TGTGCCAGCAGCTTAGGGACAGGATATGGCTACACCTTC
>TRBD2|TRBJ2-1|TRBV18|-
CASSLASGRASEQFF
TGTGCCAGCTCCCTCGCTAGCGGGAGGGCCAGTGAGCAGTTCTTC
>-|TRBJ2-3|TRBV18|-
CASSPSRTYSTDTQYF
TGTGCCAGCTCACCTTCTCGGACATATAGCACAGATACGCAGTATTTT
>-|TRBJ2-1|TRBV10-3|-
CAISELQGSSYNEQFF
TGTGCCATCAGCGAACTCCAGGGTAGCTCCTACAATGAGCAGTTCTTC
>-|TRBJ1-5|TRBV6-6|-
CASTNTGNRHQPQHF
TGTGCCAGCACGAATACAGGGAATCGCCATCAGCCCCAGCATTTT
>TRBD1|TRBJ1-2|TRBV5-1|-
CASSLGFVTGVIYGYTF
TGCGCCAGCAGCTTGGGCTTCGTGACAGGGGTCATCTATGGCTACACCTTC